The present T cell receptor (beta chain) was sequenced within a study of low-dose radiotherapy and immunotherapy resistance in tumors. Time point: after trial treatment. Documented treatment: LDRT plus nivolumab, ipilimumab, low-dose cyclophosphamide and aspirin (RACIN trial). Low-dose radiotherapy and low-dose cyclophosphamide, together with aspirin, ipilimumab and nivolumab, were given to donors. Germline lookup yields CDR1 KGHSH and CDR2 LQKENI. The CDR3 sequence is 16 residues long. V lost 5 bases to trimming and J lost 4 bases, with 15 bases between them. cDNA synthesis used a TRAV/TRBV-specific primer set for both chains. With a V-primer adapter and a constant-region primer, TCRs were amplified for around 20 PCR cycles. TCRdb independently ran MiXCR on the reads; one entry per CDR3 protein. The sample has about 30,000 distinct CDR3 sequences, 45% to 55% seen once.

The chain employs TRBV18 and TRBJ2-6, with D tentatively TRBD2 (5 bases). The receptor was isolated from a male donor with gallbladder cancer. The sample was PBMCs, taken after low-dose radiotherapy plus immunotherapy. CDR3 DNA sequence: TGTGCCAGCTCAGAGGGAGCTGACTTGGGGGCCAACGTCCTGACTTTC. Translating it yields CASSEGADLGANVLTF. Full variable domain (rest looked up from reference TRBV18 and TRBJ2-6): NAGVMQNPRHLVRRRGQEARLRCSPMKGHSHVYWYRQLPEEGLKFMVYLQKENIIDESGMPKERFSAEFPKEGPSILRIQQVVRGDSAAYFCASSEGADLGANVLTFGAGSRLTVL.